This T cell receptor (beta chain) originates from a study of blood T cell repertoires in COVID-19. Study information: The origin of the acute and convalescent COVID-19 samples was the United States, Italy and Spain. The analysed material was cDNA or gDNA that came from T cells, B-cell-depleted T cells, or PBMCs.

Source study methods: Reference gene primers were amplified, and this amplification served to estimate nucleated cell counts. The assay was immunoSEQ multiplex PCR, and TCRdb's table has in-frame clones only and misses some. V and J calls and clone size are those listed in that table; D and trimming were worked out from the DNA. Of over 55,000 clones listed, around four fifths were seen once; the top ten hold approximately 5.3%. CDR1 is MNHEY, CDR2 SVGAGI, per germline. The CDR3 covers 13 residues. V gave up 5 bases and J gave up 1 base, with 9 bases separating them. This TCR came from a man aged 45-60 years with active COVID-19. Sample: peripheral blood. V usage is TRBV6-5 and J usage is TRBJ2-7, with unresolved D. The CDR3 nucleotides are TGTGCCAGCAGTCTATGGTATTCCTACGAGCAGTACTTC. This translates into CASSLWYSYEQYF.